There are a few counts of the clone carrying this T cell receptor (beta chain). Its specificity is not known. The data originate from a study of T cells in Graves' hyperthyroidism and ophthalmopathy. Whole-study findings and limits: Appearing also in blood were most of the thyroid clonotypes expanded above 0.001.

The CDR3 loop spans 16 amino acids. Germline V gene lookup returns CDR1 MNHEY and CDR2 SMNVEV (reference sequence). Trimming left V 6 bases short and J 1 base short, with 16 bases between. Uncontrolled infection, other autoimmune disease, pregnancy and lactation each barred patients from inclusion. What was amplified from RNA transcripts were TCR beta CDR3 regions. The HTBI primer set served for first-round RT-PCR of the TCR CDR3. From the multiplex PCR reads, TCRdb called clonotypes with MiXCR, one entry per CDR3 protein. The sample contains over 350,000 distinct CDR3 sequences, approximately 15% of which appear only once.

This chain links TRBV27 with TRBJ1-5; a possible D gene is TRBD1 (5 bases). The sample was blood. This receptor was obtained from a man younger than 30 with Graves' ophthalmopathy. The CDR3, as DNA: TGTGCCAGCAGCCGCTTGGGGGACCGGAGCAATCAGCCCCAGCATTTT. Its protein is CASSRLGDRSNQPQHF.